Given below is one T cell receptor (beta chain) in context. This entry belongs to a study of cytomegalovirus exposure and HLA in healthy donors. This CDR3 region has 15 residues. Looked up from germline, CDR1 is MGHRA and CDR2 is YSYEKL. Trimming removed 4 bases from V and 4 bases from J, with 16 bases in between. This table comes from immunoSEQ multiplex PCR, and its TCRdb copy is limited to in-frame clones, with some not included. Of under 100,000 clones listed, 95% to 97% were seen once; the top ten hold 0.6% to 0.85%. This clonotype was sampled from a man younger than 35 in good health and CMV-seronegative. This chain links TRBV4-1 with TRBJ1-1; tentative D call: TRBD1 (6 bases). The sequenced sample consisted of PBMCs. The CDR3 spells CASSPIQGRGTEAFF. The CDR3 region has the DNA TGCGCCAGCAGCCCCATACAGGGACGCGGCACTGAAGCTTTCTTT.